The present T cell receptor beta chain was sequenced within a study of shared clonotypes between healthy human individuals. Study in general: Per donor, three plates held CD4 naive cells, three held CD4 memory, two held CD8 naive and one held CD8 memory.

The CDR3 is 14 residues long. Germline V gene lookup returns CDR1 LGHNA and CDR2 YNFKEQ. V was clipped by 8 bases and J by 0 bases, with 12 bases between them. Some clones are missing from TCRdb's copy, which holds only in-frame ones; the method was immunoSEQ multiplex PCR. The repertoire has about 1,800,000 clones, roughly 94% of them found once; the top ten carry roughly 1.2%. As defined, naive CD8 cells were CD45RO-negative and positively selected for CCR7, with terminally differentiated effector memory CD45RA+ cells excluded. There were no recent acute infections or vaccinations among the donors, who were healthy HIV-negative adults. As regards this clone: Antigen specificity is unknown.

Points from the study as a whole: Clonotype sharing across several donors was observed for around 5% of naive CD4 clonotypes.

This TCR was recovered from a man aged 18 to 35 in good health. The rearrangement links TRBV4-2 to TRBJ2-3; no reliable D call. Sequenced sample: naive CD8+ T cells sorted from blood. The CDR3 protein is CASRNGSSTDTQYF. For the CDR3, the DNA is TGTGCCAGCCGTAACGGCTCTAGCACAGATACGCAGTATTTT.